The clone carrying this T cell receptor beta chain appeared once. The antigen is undetermined. Collection occurred without any documented infections or immune events in donors. Clones were read by immunoSEQ multiplex PCR, and TCRdb kept only the in-frame ones, dropping some. The sample carries 120,000 or so clones, more than 80% recorded once. Germline V gives CDR1 SGHNT, CDR2 YYREEE (reference sequence). The CDR3 is 14 amino acids. The V segment lost 4 bases and the J segment 4 bases; nucleotides outside the gene matches: 7. The data derive from a study of identifying expanded T cells in peripheral blood. Overall study results and limits: Over approximately two and four weeks, about 16 and 19 clones changed, versus approximately 1.2 between replicates. Variance in clone template counts between roughly 2-week samples significantly increased with total template count across all healthy donors.

Material: blood. The gene calls are TRBV5-4 and TRBJ1-2, with 7 bases aligning to TRBD1. This sequence was found in a person aged 18-70 years in good health. In nucleotides, the CDR3 is TGTGCCAGCAGCCCCTTACAGGGGCCCTATGGCTACACCTTC. Its translation is CASSPLQGPYGYTF.